Shown below are 9 T cell receptor beta chains from a single sample sequenced in a study of CD8 T cells in ankylosing spondylitis. TCRdb fed the 5' RACE reads into MiXCR, producing one record per CDR3 protein. The table has around 210,000 distinct CDR3 sequences, around 8% seen once. Material for sequencing was blood, either unsorted or a sorted T cell fraction (not recorded which). The receptors shown here come from a female donor with ankylosing spondylitis or in good health (not recorded which).

This clonotype has a count of ten or more. The chain uses TRBV28 and TRBJ2-7; TRBD2 agrees at 9 bases. CDR3 length equals 13 residues. Germline-derived CDR1 and CDR2 are MDHEN and SYDVKM. Trimming at V came to 8 bases and at J to 7 bases, leaving 9 bases not matched to a gene. The CDR3 DNA reads as TGTGCCAGCTACTATAGCGGGAGCCAAGAGCAGTACTTC. Translation: CASYYSGSQEQYF.

This clonotype has at least ten counts. The chain is built from TRBV18 and TRBJ1-5; D is unresolved. Germline CDR1 KGHSH, CDR2 LQKENI. The CDR3 runs 13 residues. V was pared by 3 bases and J by 6 bases, with 9 bases between. The CDR3 DNA reads as TGTGCCAGCTCACCGGACGACGGTCAGCCCCAGCATTTT. This encodes CASSPDDGQPQHF.

This clonotype was observed at least ten times. The genes are TRBV5-1 and TRBJ1-2, with D unclear. The CDR3 is 12 residues long. The V gene's germline CDR1 is SGHRS and CDR2 YFSETQ. V was pared by 5 bases and J by 1 base, with 6 bases between. The CDR3 sequence: CASRRDNYGYTF. The CDR3 region has the DNA TGCGCCAGCAGACGGGATAACTATGGCTACACCTTC. The variable domain in full, completed from reference TRBV5-1 and TRBJ1-2, reads KAGVTQTPRYLIKTRGQQVTLSCSPISGHRSVSWYQQTPGQGLQFLFEYFSETQRNKGNFPGRFSGRQFSNSRSEMNVSTLELGDSALYLCASRRDNYGYTFGSGTRLTVV.

The CDR3 DNA follows: TGTGCCAGCAGCCCGGGCGCATCTGGGGCCAACGTCCTGACTTTC. It yields the protein CASSPGASGANVLTF. This rearrangement joins TRBV5-4 to TRBJ2-6, with D hard to call. Deletions cut 4 bases from V and 1 base from J, with 9 bases between. Germline V lookup: CDR1 SGHNT, CDR2 YYREEE (reference sequence). The CDR3 has 15 amino acids.

This clonotype was seen ten or more times. V and J are TRBV12-3 or TRBV12-4 and TRBJ2-6; possibly TRBD2 for D (6 bases). This CDR3 comprises 17 residues. V gave up 5 bases and J gave up 1 base, with 15 bases separating them. Here the CDR3 DNA reads TGTGCCAGCAGTACCGGGACTGCAGCTTCTGGGGCCAACGTCCTGACTTTC. The encoded protein is CASSTGTAASGANVLTF.

This clonotype occurred many times. The J gene is TRBJ2-7, the V gene TRBV12-3 or TRBV12-4; no clear D. Trimming pared 3 bases from V and 3 bases from J, leaving 12 bases between. This CDR3 contains 14 residues. The CDR3 sequence is CASSLAQERYEQYF. As DNA, the CDR3 is TGTGCCAGCAGTTTGGCGCAGGAGCGCTACGAGCAGTACTTC.

This clonotype was seen repeatedly, ten times or more. In DNA form, the CDR3 reads TGCAGCGTTGAGGAGCAGCAGGGGATTGGGCAGTATTTT. Amino acid sequence: CSVEEQQGIGQYF. The chain has TRBV29-1 and TRBJ2-3, with D perhaps matching TRBD1 (6 bases). The CDR3 has 13 amino acids. The germline V and J ends were trimmed by 3 bases and 11 bases, with 18 bases remaining between them. The germline gives CDR1 SQVTM, CDR2 ANQGSEA.

Comments on this clonotype: A much more abundant neighbour one base away suggests this may be a read error. The V and J genes are TRBV18 and TRBJ2-5; D may be TRBD1 or TRBD2 (6 bases each). The CDR3 consists of 14 residues. Trimming pared 8 bases from V and 5 bases from J, leaving 18 bases between. The germline V gene has CDR1 KGHSH and CDR2 LQKENI. In DNA, the CDR3 is TGTGCCAGCACGACTAGGGGGAGTGAGGAGACCCAGTACTTC. This codes for CASTTRGSEETQYF.

This chain connects TRBV20-1 to TRBJ2-7, with TRBD2 matching 10 bases. This CDR3 spans 17 amino acids. Per germline, CDR1 DFQATT and CDR2 SNEGSKA (reference sequence). With 0 bases clipped from V and 0 bases from J, the junction kept 8 bases outside the gene matches. CDR3 protein: CSARDLRTSGSSYEQYF. CDR3 nucleotide sequence: TGCAGTGCTAGAGATTTGAGGACTAGCGGAAGCTCCTACGAGCAGTACTTC.